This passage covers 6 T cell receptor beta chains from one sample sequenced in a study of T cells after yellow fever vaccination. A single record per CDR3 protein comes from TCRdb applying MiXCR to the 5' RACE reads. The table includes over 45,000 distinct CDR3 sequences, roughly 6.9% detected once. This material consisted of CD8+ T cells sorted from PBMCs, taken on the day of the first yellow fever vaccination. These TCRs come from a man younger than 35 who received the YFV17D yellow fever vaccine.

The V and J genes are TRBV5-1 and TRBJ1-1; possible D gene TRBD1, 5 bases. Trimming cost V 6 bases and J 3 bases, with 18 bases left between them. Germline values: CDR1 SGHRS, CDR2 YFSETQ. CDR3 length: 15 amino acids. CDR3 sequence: CASTGGGNLDTEAFF. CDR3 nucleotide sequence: TGCGCCAGCACCGGGGGTGGGAATCTCGACACTGAAGCTTTCTTT. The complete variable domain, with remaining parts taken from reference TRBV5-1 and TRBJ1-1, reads KAGVTQTPRYLIKTRGQQVTLSCSPISGHRSVSWYQQTPGQGLQFLFEYFSETQRNKGNFPGRFSGRQFSNSRSEMNVSTLELGDSALYLCASTGGGNLDTEAFFGQGTRLTVV.

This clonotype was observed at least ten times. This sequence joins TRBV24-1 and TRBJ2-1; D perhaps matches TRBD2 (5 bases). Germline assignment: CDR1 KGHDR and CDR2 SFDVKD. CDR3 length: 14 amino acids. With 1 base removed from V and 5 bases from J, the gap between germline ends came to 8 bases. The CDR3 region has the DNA TGTGCCACCAGTGATTTTGAGGGAGACAATGAGCAGTTCTTC. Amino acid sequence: CATSDFEGDNEQFF.

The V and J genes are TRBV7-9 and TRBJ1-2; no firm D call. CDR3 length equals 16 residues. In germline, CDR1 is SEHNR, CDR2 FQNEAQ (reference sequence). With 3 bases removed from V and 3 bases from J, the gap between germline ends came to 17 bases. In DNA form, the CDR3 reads TGTGCCAGCAGCTTGAGCCGAACGACGGACTACTATGGCTACACCTTC. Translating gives CASSLSRTTDYYGYTF.

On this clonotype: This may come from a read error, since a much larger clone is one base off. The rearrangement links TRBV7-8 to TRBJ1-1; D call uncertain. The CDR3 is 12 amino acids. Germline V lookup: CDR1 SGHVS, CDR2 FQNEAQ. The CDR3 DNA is TGTACCAGCAGCCCAGGAAGAACTGAAGCTTTCTTT. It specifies CTSSPGRTEAFF.

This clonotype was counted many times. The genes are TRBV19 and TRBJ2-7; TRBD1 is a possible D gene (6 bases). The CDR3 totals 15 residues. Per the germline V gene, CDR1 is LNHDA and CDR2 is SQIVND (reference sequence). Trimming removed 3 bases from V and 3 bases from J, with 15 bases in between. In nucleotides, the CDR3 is TGTGCCAGTAGTATGCTTCGACAGGTGGGCTACGAGCAGTACTTC. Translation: CASSMLRQVGYEQYF.

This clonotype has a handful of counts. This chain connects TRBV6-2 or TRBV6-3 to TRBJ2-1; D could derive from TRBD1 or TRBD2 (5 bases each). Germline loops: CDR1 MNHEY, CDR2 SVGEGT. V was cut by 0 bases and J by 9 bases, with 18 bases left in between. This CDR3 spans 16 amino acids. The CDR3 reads CASSYSSRGTMGEQFF. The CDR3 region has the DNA TGTGCCAGCAGTTACTCGAGTCGAGGGACCATGGGTGAGCAGTTCTTC.